The clone carrying this TCR beta chain showed up just a few times. Its antigen is not known. The source of the sample is a study of beta chain features in type 1 diabetes. Across the whole study: What patients shared with healthy donors was a similar profile of age, gender and cell yields. Study-level results: In type 1 diabetes patients, VDJ junctions had fewer insertions; deletions at these junctions were more frequent. Unsettled here was the matter of whether HLA type influences TCRB rearrangement.

Every isolated RNA sample was fully reverse transcribed, so sequencing captured expressed TCRB transcripts. The assay was immunoSEQ multiplex PCR, and TCRdb's table has in-frame clones only and misses some. The profile shows a few hundred thousand clones, under 13% of them singletons. This CDR3 is 15 amino acids long. V was clipped by 6 bases and J by 7 bases; unmatched bases: 6. CDR1 and CDR2 from the germline V gene are ENHRY and SYGVKD. This sequence originates from a man aged 18 to 30 in good health. The rearrangement joins TRBV10-3 to TRBJ2-1; TRBD2 matches 13 bases. Sequencing was done on a sample of central memory CD4+ T cells from blood. CDR3 DNA sequence: TGTGCCATCAGGGGGACTAGCGGGATTGGAAATGAGCAGTTCTTC. Translation gives CAIRGTSGIGNEQFF.